A selection of T cell receptor beta chains follows, all from one sample in a study of CD8 T cells in Susac syndrome. TCRdb analysed the immunoSEQ multiplex PCR reads with MiXCR anew, one entry per CDR3 protein. The repertoire holds about 240,000 distinct CDR3 sequences, with 90% to 97% as singletons. Source material: CD4+ T cells from PBMCs. The receptor set was obtained from a human donor with Susac syndrome. Each CDR3 is given with its conserved first and last residue. A D gene is named only where the DNA matches it firmly.

d_call: .
v_call: TRBV6-5
cdr3_aa: CASSRPGQTQETQYF

d_call: .
v_call: TRBV20-1
cdr3_aa: CSAPPQGGSGGSFF

d_call: TRBD2
v_call: TRBV4-2
cdr3_aa: CASSQTRGGRGYEQYF

d_call: TRBD1
v_call: TRBV25-1
cdr3_aa: CASSGDRGPTTTLYEQYF

d_call: TRBD1
v_call: TRBV5-1
cdr3_aa: CASSHRQGPDGYTF

d_call: .
v_call: TRBV3-1
cdr3_aa: CASSQEGPRDNEQFF

d_call: .
v_call: TRBV27
cdr3_aa: CASSLNAPNYNEQFF

d_call: .
v_call: TRBV4-1
cdr3_aa: CASSQPARGAQGYTF

d_call: TRBD2
v_call: TRBV15
cdr3_aa: CATSGRRRSSGRYEQYF

d_call: TRBD2
v_call: TRBV2
cdr3_aa: CASSDVGTSGRNEQFF

d_call: .
v_call: TRBV2
cdr3_aa: CASSTWEQFF

d_call: TRBD2
v_call: TRBV9
cdr3_aa: CASSVATSGAPYEQYF

d_call: TRBD2
v_call: TRBV14
cdr3_aa: CASRLAGGSYEQYF